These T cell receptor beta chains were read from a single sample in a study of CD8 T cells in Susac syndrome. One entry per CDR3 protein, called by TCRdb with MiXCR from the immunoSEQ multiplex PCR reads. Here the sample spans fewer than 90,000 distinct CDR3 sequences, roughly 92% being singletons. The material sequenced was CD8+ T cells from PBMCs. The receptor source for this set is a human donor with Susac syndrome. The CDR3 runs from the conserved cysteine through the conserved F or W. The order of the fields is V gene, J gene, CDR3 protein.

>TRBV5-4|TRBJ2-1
CASSSGLAEQFF
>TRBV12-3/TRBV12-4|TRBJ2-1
CASSFGSGGLFF
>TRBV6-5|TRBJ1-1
CASSSVFLVGVVTEAFF
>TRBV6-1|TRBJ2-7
CASREDYEQYF
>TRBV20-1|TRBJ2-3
CSANRDSTDTQYF
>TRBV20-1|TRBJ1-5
CSARDRHQPQHF
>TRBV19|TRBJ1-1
CASTWGTEAFF
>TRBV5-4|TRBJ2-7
CASSLGLTYEQYF
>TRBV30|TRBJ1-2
CAWSVGPGANYGYTF
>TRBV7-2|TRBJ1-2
CASSLAPGTGVGYTF
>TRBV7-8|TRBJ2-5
CASSNRDDKDETQYF
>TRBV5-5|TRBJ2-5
CASSLTSGGAEQETQYF
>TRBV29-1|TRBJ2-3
CSVELLGPPSTDTQYF
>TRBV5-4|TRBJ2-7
CASSPRPQGEGGEQYF
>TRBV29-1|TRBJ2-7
CSVELGAYEQYF
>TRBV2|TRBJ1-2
CASNMEGEVRYGYTF
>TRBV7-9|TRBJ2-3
CASSLAAGGPADTQYF
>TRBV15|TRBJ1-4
CATSRDYDRGGQLFF
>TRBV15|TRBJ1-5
CATSRDRAGSSNQPQHF
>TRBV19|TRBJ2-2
CASSIMGQGHTGELFF
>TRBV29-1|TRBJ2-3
CSVPTGVTDTQYF
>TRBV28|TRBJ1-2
CASSYPGQGNYGYTF
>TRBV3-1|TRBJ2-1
CASSQVGDQLVGKQFF
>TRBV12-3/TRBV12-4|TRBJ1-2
CASSHTLGSNYYGYTF
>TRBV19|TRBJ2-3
CASSPTADRGDTQYF
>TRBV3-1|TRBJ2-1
CASSHGTVYNEQFF
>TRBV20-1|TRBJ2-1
CSARVVEVAYNEQFF
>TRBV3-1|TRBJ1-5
CASSPDSYNQPQHF
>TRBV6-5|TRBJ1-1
CATSPSGPGATEAFF
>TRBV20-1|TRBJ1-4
CSARDTSTNEKLFF
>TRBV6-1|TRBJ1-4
CASSPDRAEKLFF
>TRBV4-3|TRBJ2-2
CATGSVAGELFF
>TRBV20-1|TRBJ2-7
CSAFRQGEFYEQYF
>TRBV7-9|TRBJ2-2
CASSSPRTDPGGELFF
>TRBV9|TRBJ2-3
CASSAFSGSTDTQYF
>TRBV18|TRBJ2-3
CASSPRESTDTQYF
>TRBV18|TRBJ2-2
CASSPGIRVSDTGELFF
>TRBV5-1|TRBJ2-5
CASSKDREGETQYF
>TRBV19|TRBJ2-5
CASSSHPRDGHQETQYF
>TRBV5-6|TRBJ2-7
CASSLTLQFYEQYF
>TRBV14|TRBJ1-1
CASSQMWSSNTEAFF
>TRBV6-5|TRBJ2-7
CASSTSGNPYEQYF
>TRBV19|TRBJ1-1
CASSIQGVRTEAFF
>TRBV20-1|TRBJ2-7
CSAREMEGLALYEQYF
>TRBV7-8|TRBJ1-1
CASSPRQGAMNTEAFF
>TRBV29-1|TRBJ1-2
CSVEPGSDDYGYTF
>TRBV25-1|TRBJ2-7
CASSAPGTPYEQYF
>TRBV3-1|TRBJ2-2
CASSQGEELFF
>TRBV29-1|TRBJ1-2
CSVEASGQDNYGYTF
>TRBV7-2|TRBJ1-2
CASSFNRNYGYTF
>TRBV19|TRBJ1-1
CASTWALNTEAFF
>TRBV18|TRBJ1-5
CASSSGGYSNQPQHF
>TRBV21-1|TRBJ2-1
CASSKALDGYNEQFF
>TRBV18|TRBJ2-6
CASSPSSGANVLTF
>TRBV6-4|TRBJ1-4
CASRANEKLFF
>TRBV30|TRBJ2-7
CAWSVRDRGPGEQYF
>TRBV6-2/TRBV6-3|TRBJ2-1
CASSLDRGLVIYEQFF
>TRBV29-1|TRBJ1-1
CSGGDRGDTEAFF
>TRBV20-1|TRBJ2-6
CSATRQGEYSGANVLTF
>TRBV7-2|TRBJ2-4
CASSLARGYLNIQYF